These T cell receptor beta chains were read from a single sample in a study of blood T cell repertoires in COVID-19. Libraries were prepared by immunoSEQ multiplex PCR; TCRdb keeps only in-frame clonotypes and omits some of them. The sample comprises about 350,000 clones, almost 90% of which are singletons, and about 6.7% rests with the top ten. The sequenced sample consisted of peripheral blood. Receptor source: an older woman with COVID-19, enrolled during active disease. CDR3s include the opening cysteine and the closing phenylalanine or tryptophan. D genes are given only for firm matches. Clone size is stated in some rows and not others, as once, few, many or a class when expanded.

size | J | D | V | CDR3 | DNA
- | TRBJ2-5 | - | TRBV4-1 | CASSRLPLGETQYF | TGCGCCAGCAGCCGTCTACCCCTCGGAGAGACCCAGTACTTC
- | TRBJ2-2 | - | TRBV5-4 | CASSPSETGELFF | TGTGCCAGCTCACCTTCCGAGACCGGGGAGCTGTTTTTT
- | TRBJ1-5 | - | TRBV27 | CASSLQGRADQPQHF | TGTGCCAGCAGTTTACAGGGGCGAGCTGATCAGCCCCAGCATTTT
- | TRBJ1-6 | - | TRBV2 | CASSESGGNNSPLHF | TGTGCCAGCAGTGAAAGCGGGGGCAATAATTCACCCCTCCACTTT
- | TRBJ2-3 | TRBD1 | TRBV9 | CASSPRTGYSTDTQYF | TGTGCCAGCAGCCCAAGGACAGGGTACAGCACAGATACGCAGTATTTT
- | TRBJ1-1 | - | TRBV5-4 | CASSFNRDDAFF | TGTGCCAGCAGCTTCAACAGGGATGATGCTTTCTTT
once | TRBJ1-2 | - | TRBV6-5 | CARHRENNGYTF | TGTGCCAGACACCGGGAGAACAATGGCTACACCTTC
few | TRBJ1-4 | TRBD1 | TRBV28 | CASSRDRGNEKLFF | TGTGCCAGCAGCCGCGACAGGGGTAATGAAAAACTGTTTTTT
- | TRBJ1-5 | - | TRBV5-6 | CASSLGEGQPQHF | TGTGCCAGCAGCTTGGGGGAGGGTCAGCCCCAGCATTTT
- | TRBJ1-2 | - | TRBV11-2 | CASSLSPGNYGYTF | TGTGCCAGCAGCTTATCACCCGGGAACTATGGCTACACCTTC
- | TRBJ2-1 | TRBD2 | TRBV11-3 | CASSLGLAGFPLNEQFF | TGTGCCAGCAGCTTGGGTCTAGCGGGTTTCCCCCTGAATGAGCAGTTCTTC
- | TRBJ1-1 | - | TRBV11-2 | CASSPRSFELPMNTEAFF | TGTGCCAGCAGCCCCCGATCCTTCGAACTTCCAATGAACACTGAAGCTTTCTTT
- | TRBJ2-7 | - | TRBV27 | CASSPTTGYEQYF | TGTGCCAGCAGTCCGACGACAGGCTACGAGCAGTACTTC
- | TRBJ1-1 | - | TRBV5-4 | CASTLPGTLNTEAFF | TGTGCCAGCACTCTCCCTGGGACACTGAACACTGAAGCTTTCTTT
- | TRBJ1-1 | - | TRBV24-1 | CATSNILGGEAFF | TGTGCCACCAGCAACATTTTGGGGGGTGAAGCTTTCTTT
- | TRBJ1-2 | TRBD1 | TRBV13 | CASSLRGPYGYTF | TGTGCCAGCAGCCTCAGGGGGCCCTATGGCTACACCTTC
- | TRBJ2-7 | - | TRBV5-1 | CASSVNRETAEQYF | TGCGCCAGCAGCGTTAACAGGGAAACCGCCGAGCAGTACTTC
few | TRBJ1-4 | TRBD1 | TRBV5-1 | CASSELGQGASEKLFF | TGCGCCAGCAGCGAGCTCGGACAGGGGGCGAGTGAAAAACTGTTTTTT
- | TRBJ1-1 | TRBD1 | TRBV2 | CASSEGLRTGLTFF | TGTGCCAGCAGTGAAGGGTTGAGGACAGGGTTGACTTTCTTT
- | TRBJ1-1 | TRBD1 | TRBV2 | CASSSRQGWNTEAFF | TGTGCCAGCAGCTCGAGACAGGGATGGAACACTGAAGCTTTCTTT
- | TRBJ2-3 | - | TRBV5-1 | CASSLAGGDTQYF | TGCGCCAGCAGCTTGGCCGGCGGAGATACGCAGTATTTT
- | TRBJ2-7 | - | TRBV2 | CASSRDTAYEQYF | TGTGCCAGCAGCCGGGACACAGCCTACGAGCAGTACTTC
- | TRBJ1-4 | TRBD1 | TRBV24-1 | CATSDTRTGSNEKLFF | TGTGCCACCAGTGATACCCGGACAGGGTCTAATGAAAAACTGTTTTTT
- | TRBJ1-6 | TRBD1 | TRBV5-4 | CASSYSDRADSPLHF | TGTGCCAGCAGCTACTCCGACAGGGCTGATTCACCCCTCCACTTT
- | TRBJ1-4 | TRBD1 | TRBV28 | CASSLAGRGDEKLFF | TGTGCCAGCAGTTTGGCGGGCAGGGGGGATGAAAAACTGTTTTTT
- | TRBJ1-2 | - | TRBV19 | CASSEPDNLGGYTF | TGTGCCAGTAGTGAACCGGACAATCTCGGAGGCTACACCTTC
- | TRBJ1-4 | TRBD1 | TRBV5-6 | CASSLGGTTNEKLFF | TGTGCCAGCAGCTTAGGGGGCACAACTAATGAAAAACTGTTTTTT
once | TRBJ1-4 | - | TRBV4-1 | CASSLGGGFNEKLFF | TGCGCCAGCAGCCTCGGGGGGGGGTTTAATGAAAAACTGTTTTTT
- | TRBJ1-1 | TRBD1 | TRBV29-1 | CSVSGQYGTEAFF | TGCAGCGTTTCGGGACAGTACGGGACTGAAGCTTTCTTT
- | TRBJ2-7 | TRBD1 | TRBV27 | CASSPWDRVYEQYF | TGTGCCAGCAGTCCTTGGGACAGGGTCTACGAGCAGTACTTC